A single sample gave rise to the 22 T cell receptor beta chains below, sequenced in a study of a mutant IDH1 vaccine in newly diagnosed glioma. Time point given: week 47, end of study. It was 300 ug of mutant IDH1 20-mer peptide that made up each vaccine dose, given with topical imiquimod. No antigens are known for them. The table came from immunoSEQ multiplex PCR; TCRdb's copy has only in-frame clones and leaves some out. Among around 23,000 clones listed, approximately 84% were seen once. Here the sequenced sample was PBMCs, taken from a glioma patient whose treatment included an IDH1 peptide vaccine. Receptor source: a man between 35 and 55 years old with glioma.

The J gene is TRBJ2-1, the V gene TRBV2; D might be TRBD1 or TRBD2, each matching 5 bases. V shed 4 bases and J shed 0 bases, with 10 bases lying between them. Germline loops: CDR1 SNHLY, CDR2 FYNNEI. The CDR3 length is 15 residues. CDR3 region: CASSGDRRSYNEQFF. In DNA form, the CDR3 reads TGTGCCAGCAGTGGGGACCGCCGCTCCTACAATGAGCAGTTCTTC.

V gene TRBV2 combines with J gene TRBJ2-7; D uncertain. The V end lost 3 bases, the J end lost 2 bases, and 8 bases lay between the germline ends. Germline V lookup: CDR1 SNHLY, CDR2 FYNNEI. The CDR3 loop spans 13 amino acids. CDR3 region: CASSEAATYEQYF. The DNA of the CDR3 is TGTGCCAGCAGTGAGGCAGCCACCTACGAGCAGTACTTC.

The CDR3 spells CASSRAAMSYEQYF. For the CDR3, the DNA is TGTGCCAGCAGCCGTGCAGCGATGTCCTACGAGCAGTACTTC. The V call is TRBV27, the J call TRBJ2-7; D call uncertain. Germline values: CDR1 MNHEY, CDR2 SMNVEV (reference sequence). V was clipped by 6 bases and J by 1 base, with 13 bases between them. The CDR3 runs 14 residues.

The rearrangement uses TRBV7-2 and TRBJ2-7; 8 positions match TRBD1. V was pared by 0 bases and J by 2 bases, with 3 bases of the junction left unmatched. The V gene's germline CDR1 is SGHTA and CDR2 FQGNSA. CDR3 size: 15 residues. The chain's CDR3 is CASSLARGRPYEQYF. CDR3 DNA sequence: TGTGCCAGCAGCTTAGCCAGGGGGCGGCCCTACGAGCAGTACTTC.

CDR3 amino acids: CASRGRTGVTDQPQHF. As DNA, the CDR3 is TGTGCCAGCAGGGGACGGACAGGGGTAACGGATCAGCCCCAGCATTTT. The chain recombines TRBV2 with TRBJ1-5, with 9 bases aligning to TRBD1. Germline V gene sequence: CDR1 SNHLY, CDR2 FYNNEI. With 6 bases clipped from V and 5 bases from J, the junction kept 11 bases outside the gene matches. The CDR3 sequence is 16 residues long.

The chain combines TRBV7-2 with TRBJ2-5; D is uncertain. CDR1 and CDR2 (germline): SGHTA, FQGNSA. The CDR3 runs to 13 residues. V shed 5 bases and J shed 6 bases, with 13 bases lying between them. CDR3 sequence reads: CASSAVAAKTQYF. CDR3 DNA sequence: TGTGCCAGCAGCGCCGTGGCAGCGAAGACCCAGTACTTC. Complete variable domain (other parts from reference TRBV7-2 and TRBJ2-5): GAGVSQSPSNKVTEKGKDVELRCDPISGHTALYWYRQSLGQGLEFLIYFQGNSAPDKSGLPSDRFSAERTGGSVSTLTIQRTQQEDSAVYLCASSAVAAKTQYFGPGTRLLVL.

This chain connects TRBV19 to TRBJ1-3, with D perhaps TRBD1 (6 bases). The CDR3 loop spans 17 amino acids. V lost 5 bases to trimming and J lost 1 base, with 18 bases between them. Germline assignment: CDR1 LNHDA and CDR2 SQIVND (reference sequence). CDR3 sequence reads: CASSVRQELSSGNTIYF. CDR3 in DNA: TGTGCCAGTAGTGTTCGACAGGAACTATCTTCTGGAAACACCATATATTTT.

The V and J genes are TRBV10-3 and TRBJ2-5, with TRBD2 matching 7 bases. The J call may be faulty, since TRBJ2-7 better matches the DNA end. The CDR3 runs to 14 residues. Germline-derived CDR1 and CDR2 are ENHRY and SYGVKD. CDR3 amino acids: CAISELGGKYEQYF. The DNA for the CDR3 is TGTGCCATCAGTGAGTTGGGGGGGAAATACGAGCAGTACTTC.

The rearrangement joins TRBV28 to TRBJ2-1, with 7 positions matching TRBD1. CDR1 is MDHEN, CDR2 SYDVKM, per germline. The trim removed 4 bases at V and 1 base at J, leaving 7 bases unmatched. The CDR3 is made up of 16 amino acids. Here the CDR3 reads CASSSWTGGSYNEQFF. CDR3 nucleotides: TGTGCCAGCAGTTCTTGGACAGGCGGATCCTACAATGAGCAGTTCTTC. The full variable domain, completed using reference TRBV28 and TRBJ2-1, is DVKVTQSSRYLVKRTGEKVFLECVQDMDHENMFWYRQDPGLGLRLIYFSYDVKMKEKGDIPEGYSVSREKKERFSLILESASTNQTSMYLCASSSWTGGSYNEQFFGPGTRLTVL.

The chain couples TRBV7-9 to TRBJ2-7; D is possibly TRBD1 (5 bases). This CDR3 region has 15 residues. Germline V lookup: CDR1 SEHNR, CDR2 FQNEAQ (reference sequence). Deletions cut 5 bases from V and 5 bases from J, with 19 bases between. CDR3 protein: CASSPLDGALNEQYF. DNA of the CDR3: TGTGCCAGCAGCCCCCTCGATGGGGCGCTTAACGAGCAGTACTTC.

V is TRBV29-1 and J is TRBJ2-3; D possibly corresponds to TRBD2 (5 bases). V was cut by 0 bases and J by 1 base, with 11 bases left in between. Per the germline V gene, CDR1 is SQVTM and CDR2 is ANQGSEA. This CDR3 comprises 15 residues. Written as DNA, the CDR3 is TGCAGCGTTGAAGACGTAGTTAGCGGCACAGATACGCAGTATTTT. This codes for CSVEDVVSGTDTQYF.

This chain links TRBV19 with TRBJ1-2; TRBD1 aligns across 8 bases. This CDR3 has 12 amino acids. Germline trimming cut 6 bases from V and 13 bases from J; bases unmatched to any gene: 10. Germline V gene data show CDR1 as LNHDA and CDR2 as SQIVND (reference sequence). The CDR3 sequence is CASRRGQAPATF. CDR3 sequence (DNA): TGTGCCAGTAGAAGGGGACAGGCCCCTGCCACCTTC.

V usage is TRBV7-2 and J usage is TRBJ2-1; 8 bases are a match to TRBD2. Germline values: CDR1 SGHTA, CDR2 FQGNSA. The CDR3 extends over 15 amino acids. V lost 5 bases and J lost 0; bases outside the gene matches: 3. Written as DNA, the CDR3 is TGTGCCAGCAGCCCCAGCGGGAGCTCCTACAATGAGCAGTTCTTC. Amino acids: CASSPSGSSYNEQFF.

This chain uses TRBV10-1 with TRBJ1-5; D possibly corresponds to TRBD1 (6 bases). The germline V gene encodes CDR1 WNHNN and CDR2 SYGVQD (reference sequence). CDR3 length: 13 residues. Trimming pared 9 bases from V and 5 bases from J, leaving 14 bases between. CDR3 in amino acids: CASTTGRHQPQHF. CDR3 DNA sequence: TGCGCCAGTACCACAGGGCGCCATCAGCCCCAGCATTTT.

The rearrangement links TRBV29-1 to TRBJ2-1; TRBD2 agrees at 7 bases. Trimming at V came to 2 bases and at J to 6 bases, leaving 7 bases not matched to a gene. The CDR3 has 14 residues. The germline V gene encodes CDR1 SQVTM and CDR2 ANQGSEA. CDR3 DNA sequence: TGCAGCGTTGAACGGACTAGTAGGGTCAATGAGCAGTTCTTC. Translated: CSVERTSRVNEQFF.

This chain connects TRBV25-1 to TRBJ2-2; 7 bases fit TRBD2. The germline V gene has CDR1 MGHDK and CDR2 SYGVNS. With V trimmed by 5 bases and J by 3 bases, 9 bases remained unmatched. The CDR3 has 16 residues. This CDR3 reads CASSTIAGVDTGELFF. CDR3 nucleotide sequence: TGTGCCAGCAGTACCATTGCGGGAGTGGACACCGGGGAGCTGTTTTTT.

This chain uses TRBV4-1 with TRBJ2-7, with 11 bases lining up with TRBD2. From germline, CDR1 is MGHRA and CDR2 YSYEKL. CDR3 size: 15 residues. J gave up 4 bases and V 4 bases, and 6 bases lay outside the gene matches. CDR3 protein: CASSPLAGGGYEQYF. The CDR3 DNA is TGCGCCAGCAGCCCTCTAGCGGGAGGAGGATACGAGCAGTACTTC.

CDR3 protein: CASHPRGNTEAFF. The CDR3 coding sequence is TGTGCCAGCCACCCCAGGGGGAACACTGAAGCTTTCTTT. This rearrangement joins TRBV6-6 to TRBJ1-1, with D possibly matching TRBD1 (6 bases). V shed 8 bases and J shed 1 base, with 11 bases lying between them. The CDR3 contains 13 residues. The germline CDR1 and CDR2 sequences are MNHNY and SVGAGI (reference sequence).

This clone was detected a few times. The DNA of the CDR3 is TGTGCCAGCAGTGAAGCGCTGGTTGAGCAGTTCTTC. Encoded protein: CASSEALVEQFF. V is TRBV2 and J is TRBJ2-1; D not certain. CDR1 SNHLY and CDR2 FYNNEI come from the germline V gene. CDR3 length: 12 amino acids. The V gene lost 0 bases and the J gene lost 9 bases, with 6 bases spanning the gap.

The chain employs TRBV7-2 and TRBJ2-7; 11 bases agree with TRBD2. The V gene's germline CDR1 is SGHTA and CDR2 FQGNSA. CDR3 length: 17 residues. The V segment lost 2 bases and the J segment 0 bases; nucleotides outside the gene matches: 6. CDR3 bases: TGTGCCAGCAGCTTAACCGGGACTAGCGGCACCTCCTACGAGCAGTACTTC. Translating gives CASSLTGTSGTSYEQYF.

V is TRBV7-2 and J is TRBJ1-4; D is possibly TRBD1 (6 bases). Germline V gene data show CDR1 as SGHTA and CDR2 as FQGNSA. This CDR3 comprises 15 residues. Trimming removed 3 bases at V and 7 bases at J, with 15 bases between. The CDR3: CASSFNRASGEKLFF. The CDR3 DNA follows: TGTGCCAGCAGCTTCAACAGGGCTTCGGGTGAAAAACTGTTTTTT. The full variable domain, completed using reference TRBV7-2 and TRBJ1-4, is GAGVSQSPSNKVTEKGKDVELRCDPISGHTALYWYRQSLGQGLEFLIYFQGNSAPDKSGLPSDRFSAERTGGSVSTLTIQRTQQEDSAVYLCASSFNRASGEKLFFGSGTQLSVL.

J is TRBJ1-4 and V is TRBV28; 7 nucleotides line up with TRBD1. The germline V gene has CDR1 MDHEN and CDR2 SYDVKM. The length of the CDR3 is 15 residues. Trimming at V came to 6 bases and at J to 8 bases, leaving 12 bases not matched to a gene. CDR3 amino acids: CASSGADRVDEKLFF. The CDR3 nucleotides read TGTGCCAGCAGCGGGGCCGACAGGGTTGACGAAAAACTGTTTTTT.